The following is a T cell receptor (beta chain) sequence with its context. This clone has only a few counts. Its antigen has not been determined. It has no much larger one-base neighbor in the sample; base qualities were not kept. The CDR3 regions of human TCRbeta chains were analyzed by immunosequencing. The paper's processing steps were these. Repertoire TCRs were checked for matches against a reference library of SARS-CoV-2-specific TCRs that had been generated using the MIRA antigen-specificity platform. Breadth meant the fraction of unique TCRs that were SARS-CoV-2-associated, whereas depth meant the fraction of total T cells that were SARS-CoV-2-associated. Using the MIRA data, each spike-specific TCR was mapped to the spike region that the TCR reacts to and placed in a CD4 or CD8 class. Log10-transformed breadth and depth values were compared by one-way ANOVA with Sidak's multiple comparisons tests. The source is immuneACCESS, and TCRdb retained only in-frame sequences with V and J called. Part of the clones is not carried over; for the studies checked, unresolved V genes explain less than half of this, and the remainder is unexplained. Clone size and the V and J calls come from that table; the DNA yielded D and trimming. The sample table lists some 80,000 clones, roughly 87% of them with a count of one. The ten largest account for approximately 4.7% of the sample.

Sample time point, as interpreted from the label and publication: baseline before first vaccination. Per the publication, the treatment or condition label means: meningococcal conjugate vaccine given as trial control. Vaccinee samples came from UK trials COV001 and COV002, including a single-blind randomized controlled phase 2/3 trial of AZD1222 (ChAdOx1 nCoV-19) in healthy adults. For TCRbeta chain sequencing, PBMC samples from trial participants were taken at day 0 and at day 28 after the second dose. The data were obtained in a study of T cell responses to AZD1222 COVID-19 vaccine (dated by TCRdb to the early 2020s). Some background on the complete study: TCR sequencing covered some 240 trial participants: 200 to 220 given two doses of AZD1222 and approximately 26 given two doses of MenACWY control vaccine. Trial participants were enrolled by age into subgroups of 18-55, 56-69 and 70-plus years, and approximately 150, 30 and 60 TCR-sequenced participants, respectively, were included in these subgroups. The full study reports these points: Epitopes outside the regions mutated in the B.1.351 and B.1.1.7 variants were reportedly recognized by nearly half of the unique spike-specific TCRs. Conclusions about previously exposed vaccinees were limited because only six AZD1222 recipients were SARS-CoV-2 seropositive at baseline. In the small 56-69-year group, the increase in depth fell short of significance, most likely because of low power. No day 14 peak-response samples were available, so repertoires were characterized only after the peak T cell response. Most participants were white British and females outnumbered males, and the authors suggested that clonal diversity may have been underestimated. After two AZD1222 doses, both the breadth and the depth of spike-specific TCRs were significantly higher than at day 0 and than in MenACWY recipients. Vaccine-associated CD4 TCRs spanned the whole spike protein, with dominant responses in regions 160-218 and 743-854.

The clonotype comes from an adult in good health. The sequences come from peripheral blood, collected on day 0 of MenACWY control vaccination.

The DNA is TGTGCCAGCACCAGGGGTGATGGCTACACCTTC. Translated, this is CASTRGDGYTF. This sequence uses TRBV2 and TRBJ1-2; matching of 6 bases hints at TRBD1 as the D gene. Taken from cysteine to phenylalanine, the CDR3 has 11 residues. Solely the CDR3 DNA is kept, with 33 bases framed from the first base. Relative to germline, V is 7 bases shorter and J is 6 bases shorter, with 9 bases between their ends. CDR1 and CDR2 are drawn from the germline V gene: SNHLY, FYNNEI. The CDR3, completed at both ends by the reference TRBV2 and TRBJ1-2 genes, gives the full variable domain EPEVTQTPSHQVTQMGQEVILRCVPISNHLYFYWYRQILGQKVEFLVSFYNNEISEKSEIFDDQFSVERPDGSNFTLKIRSTKLEDSAMYFCASTRGDGYTFGSGTRLTVV.